The 32 T cell receptor beta chains in this list originate from one sample, sequenced in a study of T cell changes during pregnancy in multiple sclerosis (dated by TCRdb to the late 2010s). Library preparation used the immunoSEQ multiplex PCR assay. TCRdb carries this immuneACCESS record with in-frame sequences only. Its versions omit some clonotypes, under half of them owing to an unresolved V gene in the studies checked, with the rest unexplained. The table for this sample lists under 20,000 clones; approximately 85% of them were counted only once. Clones ranked in the top ten supply 10% of the sample. Specimen: CD8+ T cells from peripheral blood mononuclear cells, collected in the second trimester of pregnancy. The source of these receptors is a female donor in good health, enrolled as a control in a pregnancy study.

The chain combines TRBV5-3 with TRBJ1-1, with D unresolved. TRBV5-3 is an open reading frame, and its role is uncertain. This CDR3 spans 16 amino acids. V lost 1 base and J 1 base, leaving 14 bases between the germline ends. The CDR3 loop is CARSLRVSAGNTEAFF. For the CDR3, the DNA is TGTGCCAGAAGCTTGAGAGTCTCCGCGGGGAACACTGAAGCTTTCTTT.

The V gene is TRBV5-6, the J gene TRBJ1-4; 7 positions match TRBD1. Germline V gives CDR1 SGHDT, CDR2 YYEEEE. This CDR3 comprises 15 residues. Trimming cost V 1 base and J 8 bases; bases outside gene matches: 8. The chain's CDR3 is CASSLWRGLREKLFF. For the CDR3, the DNA is TGTGCCAGCAGCTTGTGGAGGGGGCTAAGGGAAAAACTGTTTTTT.

A single count supports this clone. The genes are TRBV7-9 and TRBJ2-7, with TRBD2 identical over 9 bases. CDR1 is SEHNR and CDR2 is FQNEAQ in the germline V gene (reference sequence). This CDR3 has 15 residues. Trimming removed 4 bases from V and 6 bases from J; junction bases left unmatched: 10. CDR3 region: CASSSRQARGGEQYF. CDR3 DNA: TGTGCCAGCAGCTCCCGACAGGCGCGGGGGGGCGAGCAGTACTTC.

The CDR3 here is CASSVDPDRGSGELFF. CDR3 nucleotides: TGTGCCAGCAGCGTAGATCCGGACAGGGGGTCCGGGGAGCTGTTTTTT. The rearrangement joins TRBV9 to TRBJ2-2; TRBD1 matches at 10 bases. CDR3 length: 16 residues. Germline V gene sequence: CDR1 SGDLS, CDR2 YYNGEE. J was trimmed by 6 bases and V by 0 bases; bases with no gene match: 5.

This clone turned up a few times. The chain couples TRBV28 to TRBJ1-1; D call uncertain. The ends were cut back, 6 bases at V and 7 bases at J, with 9 bases in the middle. This CDR3 has 11 amino acids. Germline V CDR1 and CDR2: MDHEN, SYDVKM. In DNA, the CDR3 is TGTGCCAGCAGACCTGCTAATGAAGCTTTCTTT. Its translation: CASRPANEAFF. Variable domain in full (rest from reference TRBV28 and TRBJ1-1): DVKVTQSSRYLVKRTGEKVFLECVQDMDHENMFWYRQDPGLGLRLIYFSYDVKMKEKGDIPEGYSVSREKKERFSLILESASTNQTSMYLCASRPANEAFFGQGTRLTVV.

This chain connects TRBV27 to TRBJ1-1; no clear D gene. The ends were cut back, 2 bases at V and 11 bases at J, with 18 bases in the middle. CDR1 MNHEY and CDR2 SMNVEV come from the germline V gene (reference sequence). The length of the CDR3 is 14 residues. The CDR3: CASSLVRGDGVAFF. The CDR3 DNA reads as TGTGCCAGCAGTTTAGTGCGTGGAGATGGAGTGGCTTTCTTT.

The V call is TRBV5-1, the J call TRBJ2-1; 7 nucleotides agree with TRBD2. The junction had 5 bases not matched to a gene; V was cut back by 2 bases and J by 3 bases. The CDR3 is 15 residues long. Germline CDR1 is SGHRS and CDR2 is YFSETQ. The CDR3 DNA reads TGCGCCAGCAGCTTCGGGAGCGGGGACTACAATGAGCAGTTCTTC. This codes for CASSFGSGDYNEQFF.

The rearrangement uses TRBV14 and TRBJ1-2; D remains unclear. This CDR3 is built from 13 residues. V lost 1 base and J 2 bases, leaving 5 bases between the germline ends. Germline V gene data show CDR1 as SGHDN and CDR2 as FVKESK. CDR3: CASSQGRNYGYTF. CDR3 nucleotide sequence: TGTGCCAGCAGCCAAGGGAGGAACTATGGCTACACCTTC. Full variable domain (missing parts from reference TRBV14 and TRBJ1-2): EAGVTQFPSHSVIEKGQTVTLRCDPISGHDNLYWYRRVMGKEIKFLLHFVKESKQDESGMPNNRFLAERTGGTYSTLKVQPAELEDSGVYFCASSQGRNYGYTFGSGTRLTVV.

This sequence joins TRBV6-1 and TRBJ1-4; no firm D call. Germline V gene lookup returns CDR1 MNHNS and CDR2 SASEGT. This CDR3 is 13 amino acids long. Trimming stripped 4 bases from V and 8 bases from J, with 11 bases between. CDR3 residues: CASSGGEWEKLFF. In DNA form, the CDR3 reads TGTGCCAGCAGTGGGGGAGAGTGGGAAAAACTGTTTTTT.

The rearrangement joins TRBV4-3 to TRBJ2-1; 10 nucleotides match TRBD2. Germline loops: CDR1 LGHNA, CDR2 YSLEER. CDR3 length equals 17 residues. V shed 1 base, J shed 7 bases, and the junction held 10 bases outside the gene matches. The CDR3 spells CASSQAPGTSVENEQFF. CDR3 coding DNA: TGCGCCAGCAGCCAAGCCCCCGGGACTAGCGTAGAGAATGAGCAGTTCTTC.

The rearrangement links TRBV7-9 to TRBJ2-3; D is undetermined. The length of the CDR3 is 14 residues. Germline V CDR1 and CDR2: SEHNR, FQNEAQ (reference sequence). Trimming pared 1 base from V and 0 bases from J, leaving 5 bases between. This chain's CDR3 is CASSLVVSTDTQYF. The CDR3 region has the DNA TGTGCCAGCAGCTTAGTAGTTAGCACAGATACGCAGTATTTT.

This sequence joins TRBV9 and TRBJ2-7; 7 bases match TRBD2. Germline-derived CDR1 and CDR2 are SGDLS and YYNGEE. The CDR3 is 13 amino acids. V lost 4 bases and J lost 5; bases outside the gene matches: 6. CDR3 in DNA: TGTGCCAGCAGCTCCAGCGGGACGGACGAGCAGTACTTC. Protein: CASSSSGTDEQYF.

The chain carries TRBV13 and TRBJ2-7; 8 bases agree with TRBD1. The CDR3 has 14 residues. Trimming took 5 bases from V and 2 from J; bases not matched to a gene: 5. Germline V gene lookup returns CDR1 PRHDT and CDR2 FYEKMQ (reference sequence). CDR3 sequence (DNA): TGTGCCAGCAGCACCGGGACAGGAGCCTACGAGCAGTACTTC. Translating gives CASSTGTGAYEQYF. The full variable domain, with the rest looked up from reference TRBV13 and TRBJ2-7, is AAGVIQSPRHLIKEKRETATLKCYPIPRHDTVYWYQQGPGQDPQFLISFYEKMQSDKGSIPDRFSAQQFSDYHSELNMSSLELGDSALYFCASSTGTGAYEQYFGPGTRLTVT.

V and J are TRBV4-3 and TRBJ2-2; D is uncertain. Germline V gene sequence: CDR1 LGHNA, CDR2 YSLEER. The CDR3 covers 17 residues. V lost 0 bases to trimming and J lost 1 base, with 12 bases between them. CDR3 region: CASSQDFPWLNTGELFF. As DNA, the CDR3 is TGCGCCAGCAGCCAAGATTTCCCGTGGCTGAACACCGGGGAGCTGTTTTTT.

V is TRBV7-2 and J is TRBJ2-2; D perhaps matches TRBD1 (5 bases). The length of the CDR3 is 13 residues. Germline values: CDR1 SGHTA, CDR2 FQGNSA. Trimming stripped 7 bases from V and 5 bases from J, with 11 bases between. For the CDR3, the DNA is TGTGCCAGCATTCCGGCAGGGACCGGGGAGCTGTTTTTT. It encodes CASIPAGTGELFF. The whole variable domain, remainder taken from reference TRBV7-2 and TRBJ2-2, is GAGVSQSPSNKVTEKGKDVELRCDPISGHTALYWYRQSLGQGLEFLIYFQGNSAPDKSGLPSDRFSAERTGGSVSTLTIQRTQQEDSAVYLCASIPAGTGELFFGEGSRLTVL.

This chain links TRBV15 with TRBJ1-2; possibly TRBD1 for D (5 bases). The CDR3 is 14 residues long. Germline V gene sequence: CDR1 LNHNV, CDR2 YYDKDF (reference sequence). Trimming removed 6 bases at V and 4 bases at J, with 15 bases between. The CDR3, as DNA: TGTGCCACCAGGAACAGCGGGGACCCCTATGGCTACACCTTC. It encodes CATRNSGDPYGYTF.

This chain joins TRBV15 and TRBJ1-1; D is uncertain. V was cut by 8 bases and J by 1 base, with 14 bases left in between. Germline V gene data show CDR1 as LNHNV and CDR2 as YYDKDF (reference sequence). There are 14 residues in the CDR3. For the CDR3, the DNA is TGTGCCACCGGTCAAGCGGATACGAACACTGAAGCTTTCTTT. Translated: CATGQADTNTEAFF.

The V gene is TRBV30, the J gene TRBJ1-2; D ambiguous. V was clipped by 3 bases and J by 6 bases, with 8 bases between them. CDR3 length: 11 amino acids. In germline, CDR1 is GTSNPN, CDR2 SVGIG (reference sequence). CDR3 sequence (DNA): TGTGCCTGGAGCCCGGGAGATGGCTACACCTTC. Its protein is CAWSPGDGYTF.

The chain links TRBV27 to TRBJ2-7; possible D gene TRBD1, 6 bases. Deletions cut 4 bases from V and 4 bases from J, with 8 bases between. The CDR3 is 12 residues long. Germline lookup yields CDR1 MNHEY and CDR2 SMNVEV (reference sequence). CDR3 DNA sequence: TGTGCCAGCAGTTCTAGGGGGTACGAGCAGTACTTC. Translation gives CASSSRGYEQYF.

The gene calls are TRBV27 and TRBJ1-5; possible D gene TRBD1, 5 bases. In germline, CDR1 is MNHEY, CDR2 SMNVEV (reference sequence). Trimming stripped 3 bases from V and 6 bases from J, with 18 bases between. This CDR3 has 16 amino acids. The CDR3 region is CASSFRSAGVGQPQHF. In DNA form, the CDR3 reads TGTGCCAGCAGTTTTCGATCAGCGGGGGTGGGTCAGCCCCAGCATTTT.

The J gene is TRBJ2-5, the V gene TRBV15; 12 bases align to TRBD2. The CDR3 runs 18 residues. Germline trimming cut 0 bases from V and 3 bases from J; bases unmatched to any gene: 8. Germline V gives CDR1 LNHNV, CDR2 YYDKDF (reference sequence). The CDR3 loop reads CATSRDGLAGGSKETQYF. As DNA, the CDR3 is TGTGCCACCAGCAGAGATGGGCTAGCGGGGGGGTCCAAAGAGACCCAGTACTTC.

The chain recombines TRBV7-3 with TRBJ2-5; 8 bases line up with TRBD2. From germline, CDR1 is SGHTA and CDR2 FQGTGA. The CDR3 spans 16 residues. The junction had 10 bases not matched to a gene; V was cut back by 2 bases and J by 5 bases. The CDR3 here is CASSLGTGGLMETQYF. DNA for the CDR3: TGTGCCAGCAGCTTAGGGACGGGGGGGTTGATGGAGACCCAGTACTTC.

This chain links TRBV7-6 with TRBJ2-1; 8 nucleotides agree with TRBD1. The CDR3 totals 12 residues. Losses at the gene ends were 4 bases for V and 10 bases for J; bases not matched to a gene: 3. The germline gives CDR1 SGHVS, CDR2 FNYEAQ. The CDR3 sequence: CASSWDRREQFF. DNA for the CDR3: TGTGCCAGCAGCTGGGACAGGCGGGAGCAGTTCTTC.

This clone was picked up one time. This chain links TRBV6-5 with TRBJ1-1; D is perhaps TRBD1 (5 bases). There are 15 residues in the CDR3. In germline, CDR1 is MNHEY, CDR2 SVGAGI. The germline V and J ends were trimmed by 6 bases and 4 bases, with 18 bases remaining between them. CDR3 sequence reads: CASRPSFQGSTEAFF. The CDR3 nucleotides read TGTGCCAGCAGGCCAAGCTTTCAGGGTAGCACTGAAGCTTTCTTT.

The CDR3 loop reads CASSVVASGVYNEQFF. DNA of the CDR3: TGTGCCAGCAGCGTAGTAGCTAGCGGGGTGTACAATGAGCAGTTCTTC. The V gene is TRBV9, the J gene TRBJ2-1; 9 nucleotides line up with TRBD2. The CDR3 has 16 residues. With 0 bases clipped from V and 4 bases from J, the junction kept 5 bases outside the gene matches. The germline gives CDR1 SGDLS, CDR2 YYNGEE.

CDR3 nucleotides: TGTGCCAGTAGTATAGACTGGGGGCCCTACAATGAGCAGTTCTTC. Protein: CASSIDWGPYNEQFF. The V call is TRBV19, the J call TRBJ2-1; tentatively, D is TRBD1 (6 bases). Germline CDR1 reads LNHDA; CDR2 reads SQIVND (reference sequence). Trimming left V 0 bases short and J 2 bases short, with 8 bases between. This CDR3 has 15 residues.

The chain is built from TRBV4-2 and TRBJ1-2, with D possibly TRBD1 on 6 matching bases. V dropped 0 bases and J dropped 2 bases, with 22 bases sitting between them. This CDR3 is 19 amino acids long. Germline CDR1 LGHNA, CDR2 YNFKEQ. The CDR3: CASSQDQIVGTRGNYGYTF. CDR3 DNA: TGTGCCAGCAGCCAAGATCAGATCGTTGGTACTAGGGGGAACTATGGCTACACCTTC.

This rearrangement joins TRBV5-1 to TRBJ1-2; D is undetermined. This CDR3 has 14 amino acids. Trimming pared 0 bases from V and 4 bases from J, leaving 10 bases between. Germline V lookup: CDR1 SGHRS, CDR2 YFSETQ. Here the CDR3 DNA reads TGCGCCAGCAGCTTGGAGATGGCCTCCTATGGCTACACCTTC. It encodes CASSLEMASYGYTF.

This chain links TRBV19 with TRBJ2-5; D is possibly TRBD1 (5 bases). Trimming pared 4 bases from V and 4 bases from J, leaving 13 bases between. There are 14 residues in the CDR3. CDR1 and CDR2 from the germline V gene are LNHDA and SQIVND (reference sequence). The CDR3 here is CASSNAGWGETQYF. The DNA of the CDR3 is TGTGCCAGTAGTAACGCAGGGTGGGGAGAGACCCAGTACTTC.

This clone was seen a handful of times. The chain links TRBV6-5 to TRBJ2-3; 13 nucleotides agree with TRBD2. The CDR3 sequence is 15 residues long. With V trimmed by 4 bases and J by 4 bases, 2 bases remained unmatched. Looked up from germline, CDR1 is MNHEY and CDR2 is SVGAGI. The CDR3 region is CASSWTSGGPDTQYF. CDR3 DNA sequence: TGTGCCAGCAGTTGGACTAGCGGGGGACCAGATACGCAGTATTTT.

The rearrangement uses TRBV5-4 and TRBJ2-1, with 7 bases that match TRBD2. CDR3 length: 16 residues. The V gene end was trimmed by 1 base and the J gene end by 10 bases; junction bases not matched to a gene: 14. Germline CDR1 and CDR2: SGHNT and YYREEE (reference sequence). CDR3 sequence (DNA): TGTGCCAGCAGCTTGCCGAGCGGGGCATCGTCTAGCGAGCAGTTCTTC. Protein: CASSLPSGASSSEQFF.

The V and J genes are TRBV11-2 and TRBJ2-5; D is perhaps TRBD1 (5 bases). The CDR3 extends over 16 amino acids. From germline, CDR1 is SGHAT and CDR2 FQNNGV. V was clipped by 1 base and J by 0 bases, with 12 bases between them. The CDR3 reads CASSLGPPGNQETQYF. CDR3 nucleotides: TGTGCCAGCAGCTTAGGCCCCCCAGGGAACCAAGAGACCCAGTACTTC.